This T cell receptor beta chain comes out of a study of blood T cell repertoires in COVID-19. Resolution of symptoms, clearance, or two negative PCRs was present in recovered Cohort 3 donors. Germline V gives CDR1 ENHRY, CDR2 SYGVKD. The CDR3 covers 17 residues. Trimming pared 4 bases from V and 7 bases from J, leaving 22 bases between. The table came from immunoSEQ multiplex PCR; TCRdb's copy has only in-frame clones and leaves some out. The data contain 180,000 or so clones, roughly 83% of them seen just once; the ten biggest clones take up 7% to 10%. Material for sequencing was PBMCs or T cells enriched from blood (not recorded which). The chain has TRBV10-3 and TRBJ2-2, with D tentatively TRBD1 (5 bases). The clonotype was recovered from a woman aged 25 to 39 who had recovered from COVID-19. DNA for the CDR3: TGTGCCATCAGTGGTATTAGTACAGAGTCAAGGGGCGGGGAGCTGTTTTTT. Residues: CAISGISTESRGGELFF.